This T cell receptor beta chain is from a study of cytomegalovirus exposure and HLA in healthy donors. The overall study: Most genotyped donors, around four fifths of some 400, had Caucasian-associated genetic ancestry.

The germline V gene encodes CDR1 SQVTM and CDR2 ANQGSEA. The CDR3 numbers 16 amino acids, ends counted. The study's findings and limits: Cytomegalovirus-associated status was assigned to 150 or so TCR beta chains. The authors judged a highly shared variant cluster likely a sequencing artifact.

This clone was recorded a few times. The antigen remains undetermined. Here the CDR3 omits its conserved ending phenylalanine or tryptophan, so a read error is the likely source. The DNA is left out, because the CDR3 cannot be placed on it with certainty; the CDR3 is given as TCRdb lists it. In the PCR, 60 Vbeta and 13 Jbeta primers were used. Original processing methods: In a later analysis, 60 million to 90 million unique TCR beta chains included roughly 11 million shared by two or more donors. Sequencing used immunoSEQ multiplex PCR; TCRdb keeps in-frame clones, though not all of them. That table furnishes V, J and clone size, whereas the DNA furnished D and trimming. Found here are about 110,000 clones, approximately 12% of them singletons; the top ten hold about 16%.

This sequence originates from a man aged 40-49 years in good health and CMV-seropositive. The material sequenced was PBMCs. The chain uses TRBV29-1 and TRBJ2-6; the table's D call, TRBD1, was not checked against the DNA. The CDR3 loop is CRVGNLWPPGANVLNV.